The 19 T cell receptor beta chains below all came from one sample that was sequenced in a study of blood T cell repertoires in COVID-19. The repertoire was sequenced with immunoSEQ multiplex PCR; TCRdb's copy has only in-frame clones and lacks some. The repertoire holds 100,000 or so clones, with just under 80% as singletons. Material for sequencing was peripheral blood. All receptors derive from a man between 65 and 85 years old with active or convalescent COVID-19.

This clone was observed a handful of times. The chain is built from TRBV9 and TRBJ2-5, with 8 bases fitting TRBD1. The germline gives CDR1 SGDLS, CDR2 YYNGEE. The CDR3 is 15 residues long. V lost 6 bases to trimming and J lost 2 bases; unmatched junction nucleotides: 9. The CDR3 DNA sequence: TGTGCCAGCACCGCAGGGGGCGGGGTACAAGAGACCCAGTACTTC. Amino acid sequence: CASTAGGGVQETQYF.

Here the CDR3 reads CASSPMGGANEKLFF. CDR3 nucleotides: TGTGCCAGCTCACCAATGGGGGGAGCTAATGAAAAACTGTTTTTT. This chain joins TRBV18 and TRBJ1-4; D might be TRBD1 (5 bases). The CDR3 has 15 residues. Germline CDR1 reads KGHSH; CDR2 reads LQKENI. V dropped 2 bases and J dropped 3 bases, with 10 bases sitting between them.

CDR3 region: CASSSPASGRGTDTQYF. Written as DNA, the CDR3 is TGTGCCAGCAGCTCCCCTGCTAGCGGGAGGGGCACAGATACGCAGTATTTT. The chain has TRBV7-8 and TRBJ2-3, with 12 bases fitting TRBD2. J gave up 1 base and V 4 bases, and 6 bases lay outside the gene matches. Per the germline V gene, CDR1 is SGHVS and CDR2 is FQNEAQ. The CDR3 length is 17 residues.

J is TRBJ2-7 and V is TRBV13; 9 positions match TRBD1. Trimming cost V 5 bases and J 1 base; bases outside gene matches: 3. The CDR3 loop spans 14 amino acids. Germline loops: CDR1 PRHDT, CDR2 FYEKMQ (reference sequence). The CDR3 DNA sequence: TGTGCCAGCAGCGCAGGGACAGGGTCCTACGAGCAGTACTTC. This codes for CASSAGTGSYEQYF.

The genes are TRBV6-5 and TRBJ2-3; a weak D match, TRBD1 (6 bases). The germline gives CDR1 MNHEY, CDR2 SVGAGI. V was trimmed by 5 bases and J by 8 bases, leaving 14 bases between them. The CDR3 sequence is 13 residues long. The CDR3 coding sequence is TGTGCCAGCAGTACACAGGGTTTCGTTACGCAGTATTTT. Residues: CASSTQGFVTQYF.

This clone was seen only once. The chain joins TRBV6-6 to TRBJ2-3; 8 bases are shared with TRBD1. The CDR3 has 16 residues. CDR1 and CDR2 (germline): MNHNY, SVGAGI (reference sequence). V dropped 2 bases and J dropped 4; count of bases not matched to a gene: 8. The CDR3 region has the DNA TGTGCCAGCAGTTACGAGGCGGGACAGGCAGCAGATACGCAGTATTTT. Encoded protein: CASSYEAGQAADTQYF.

Comment on this clone: Other nucleotide sequences in the sample specify the same CDR3. This chain connects TRBV7-3 to TRBJ2-2; TRBD1 matches 7 bases. Germline V gene lookup returns CDR1 SGHTA and CDR2 FQGTGA. V trimming: 5 bases; J trimming: 4 bases; junction bases outside the gene matches: 1. The CDR3 is 13 amino acids. CDR3 nucleotide sequence: TGTGCCAGCAGCCCAGGGGGCACCGGGGAGCTGTTTTTT. Translated, it gives CASSPGGTGELFF.

The sample holds a few counts of this clone. This chain uses TRBV24-1 with TRBJ2-2, with D possibly TRBD1 on 6 matching bases. CDR3 size: 17 residues. Deletions cut 1 base from V and 2 bases from J, with 13 bases between. Germline V CDR1 and CDR2: KGHDR, SFDVKD. This CDR3 reads CATSDFFGQSNTGELFF. For the CDR3, the DNA is TGTGCCACCAGTGATTTCTTCGGACAGTCTAACACCGGGGAGCTGTTTTTT.

The chain uses TRBV7-3 and TRBJ2-3, with a weak D call TRBD1 (5 bases). CDR1 SGHTA and CDR2 FQGTGA come from the germline V gene. There are 15 residues in the CDR3. V lost 2 bases and J 4 bases, leaving 13 bases between the germline ends. Here the CDR3 reads CASSLGLGVPDTQYF. The CDR3 bases are TGTGCCAGCAGCTTAGGTCTAGGGGTGCCAGATACGCAGTATTTT.

J is TRBJ1-2 and V is TRBV5-1; D might be TRBD1 (5 bases). Germline loops: CDR1 SGHRS, CDR2 YFSETQ. V was trimmed by 2 bases and J by 4 bases, leaving 9 bases between them. This CDR3 comprises 13 residues. In nucleotides, the CDR3 is TGCGCCAGCAGCTTTCCGGGGGTCTATGGCTACACCTTC. The encoded protein is CASSFPGVYGYTF. Variable domain in full (rest from reference TRBV5-1 and TRBJ1-2): KAGVTQTPRYLIKTRGQQVTLSCSPISGHRSVSWYQQTPGQGLQFLFEYFSETQRNKGNFPGRFSGRQFSNSRSEMNVSTLELGDSALYLCASSFPGVYGYTFGSGTRLTVV.

The chain has TRBV10-3 and TRBJ1-2, with D perhaps TRBD1 (6 bases). The length of the CDR3 is 15 residues. Germline-derived CDR1 and CDR2 are ENHRY and SYGVKD. V was cut by 3 bases and J by 3 bases, with 14 bases left in between. The CDR3 sequence is CAISDLNDRHYGYTF. The CDR3 DNA reads TGTGCCATCAGTGATTTGAACGACAGGCACTATGGCTACACCTTC.

The rearrangement uses TRBV9 and TRBJ1-1, with 10 positions matching TRBD1. The junction had 8 bases not matched to a gene; V was cut back by 4 bases and J by 5 bases. The CDR3 is 15 amino acids. Germline V gives CDR1 SGDLS, CDR2 YYNGEE. Written as DNA, the CDR3 is TGTGCCAGCAGCCTTTGGACAGGGGGAGGGACTGAAGCTTTCTTT. Its translation is CASSLWTGGGTEAFF.

The CDR3 DNA reads as TGTGCCAGCAGCTTAGCGGGAGGGTCCTACGAGCAGTACTTC. It codes for CASSLAGGSYEQYF. The genes are TRBV9 and TRBJ2-7; 11 bases align to TRBD2. CDR1 SGDLS and CDR2 YYNGEE come from the germline V gene. V lost 4 bases to trimming and J lost 1 base; unmatched junction nucleotides: 1. This CDR3 is built from 14 residues.

A few counts support this clone. The rearrangement joins TRBV2 to TRBJ1-6; possible D gene TRBD1, 6 bases. Trimming took off 10 bases at V and 4 bases at J, with 8 bases between the two ends. CDR1 and CDR2 from the germline V gene are SNHLY and FYNNEI. CDR3 length: 12 residues. CDR3 sequence reads: CATGQYNSPLHF. CDR3 bases: TGTGCCACCGGACAGTATAATTCACCCCTCCACTTT.

V gene TRBV12-3 or TRBV12-4 combines with J gene TRBJ1-1; D gene uncertain. Trimming took off 5 bases at V and 7 bases at J, with 8 bases between the two ends. CDR3 length equals 11 residues. CDR3 coding DNA: TGTGCCAGCAGTCCAAGCTATGAAGCTTTCTTT. Residues: CASSPSYEAFF.

The chain uses TRBV7-8 and TRBJ2-7; D ambiguous. Trimming pared 1 base from V and 0 bases from J, leaving 7 bases between. The germline V gene has CDR1 SGHVS and CDR2 FQNEAQ. The CDR3 is 14 residues long. DNA for the CDR3: TGTGCCAGCAGCTTAGTACTGAGCTCCTACGAGCAGTACTTC. Translated: CASSLVLSSYEQYF.

J is TRBJ2-7 and V is TRBV29-1, with TRBD2 identical over 11 bases. In germline, CDR1 is SQVTM, CDR2 ANQGSEA. This CDR3 comprises 14 residues. V lost 6 bases to trimming and J lost 2 bases; unmatched junction nucleotides: 6. The CDR3 coding sequence is TGCAGCGTAACGGGGACTAGCGGACCCTACGAGCAGTACTTC. The encoded protein is CSVTGTSGPYEQYF.

The sample holds one count of this clone. The chain has TRBV10-3 and TRBJ1-5; D unresolved. Germline-derived CDR1 and CDR2 are ENHRY and SYGVKD. The V and J ends lost 3 bases and 6 bases respectively, with 12 bases between them. This CDR3 comprises 14 residues. CDR3 nucleotide sequence: TGTGCCATCAGTGAATTGGGGAGTAGTCAGCCCCAGCATTTT. Its translation: CAISELGSSQPQHF.

This sequence joins TRBV12-5 and TRBJ1-4; TRBD1 aligns across 7 bases. J was trimmed by 6 bases and V by 6 bases; bases with no gene match: 10. The germline CDR1 and CDR2 sequences are LGHNT and FRNRAP. The CDR3 runs 15 residues. DNA of the CDR3: TGTGCTAGTGGGATTGGTCAGGGGGTGGATGAAAAACTGTTTTTT. Its protein product is CASGIGQGVDEKLFF.